The 29 T cell receptor beta chains given below trace back to one sample, sequenced in a study of early T cells in non-severe SARS-CoV-2 infection. One entry per CDR3 protein, called by TCRdb with MiXCR from the 5' RACE reads. The table lists 86,000 or so distinct CDR3 sequences, 5% to 6.5% of them singletons. What was sequenced was whole blood. These receptors all come from an adult who was a healthcare worker with PCR-confirmed SARS-CoV-2 infection or an uninfected control (not recorded which).

A few counts support this clonotype. The V and J genes are TRBV7-2 and TRBJ2-1; 14 nucleotides align to TRBD2. The V gene's germline CDR1 is SGHTA and CDR2 FQGNSA. With V trimmed by 2 bases and J by 3 bases, 6 bases remained unmatched. This CDR3 contains 18 residues. The DNA of the CDR3 is TGTGCCAGCAGCTTACCCGGGACTAGCGGGGGATACTACAATGAGCAGTTCTTC. Its protein product is CASSLPGTSGGYYNEQFF.

This clonotype was recorded at least ten times. J is TRBJ2-5 and V is TRBV3-2; the D call of TRBD1 is as the table states it, not checked on the DNA. TRBV3-2 constitutes a pseudogene. The CDR3 covers 11 residues. CDR3 DNA: TGTGCCAGCAGCCCCCAGGGGACCCAGTACTTC. Translation gives CASSPQGTQYF.

This clonotype showed up just a few times. The V and J genes are TRBV20-1 and TRBJ2-1; the D gene could be TRBD1 or TRBD2 (5 bases each). The CDR3 runs to 14 residues. V shed 0 bases and J shed 9 bases, with 15 bases lying between them. Germline V CDR1 and CDR2: DFQATT, SNEGSKA (reference sequence). The CDR3 reads CSAREEGMQGEQFF. The CDR3 nucleotides are TGCAGTGCTAGAGAAGAGGGAATGCAGGGTGAGCAGTTCTTC.

At least ten counts were recorded for this clonotype. J is TRBJ2-3 and V is TRBV7-9; 10 bases map to TRBD1. Germline CDR1 SEHNR, CDR2 FQNEAQ (reference sequence). V shed 4 bases and J 3 bases; nucleotides not matched to a gene: 4. The CDR3 has 15 amino acids. The DNA for the CDR3 is TGTGCCAGCAGCTCGGGACAGGGGTTGACAGATACGCAGTATTTT. Protein sequence: CASSSGQGLTDTQYF.

This clonotype was seen more than once but under ten times. The J gene is TRBJ2-2, the V gene TRBV2; TRBD1 is a possible D gene (5 bases). The CDR3 sequence is 15 residues long. The V gene lost 5 bases and the J gene lost 0 bases, with 10 bases spanning the gap. Germline loops: CDR1 SNHLY, CDR2 FYNNEI. The CDR3 region is CASSYNRPNTGELFF. The CDR3 DNA reads TGTGCCAGCAGTTATAACAGGCCGAACACCGGGGAGCTGTTTTTT.

The chain links TRBV4-1 to TRBJ2-1, with D tentatively TRBD2 (5 bases). V was clipped by 0 bases and J by 8 bases, with 8 bases between them. The germline V gene encodes CDR1 MGHRA and CDR2 YSYEKL. The CDR3 contains 13 residues. CDR3 bases: TGCGCCAGCAGCCAAGAGCACGGGGATGAGCAGTTCTTC. Encoded protein: CASSQEHGDEQFF.

This clonotype was counted a few times. The rearrangement links TRBV6-5 to TRBJ1-1, with 8 positions matching TRBD1. CDR1 is MNHEY, CDR2 SVGAGI, per germline. Trimming removed 4 bases from V and 5 bases from J; junction bases left unmatched: 9. The CDR3 loop spans 15 amino acids. The CDR3 DNA follows: TGTGCCAGCAGTTCCACTCGGACAGGGAATACTGAAGCTTTCTTT. Residues: CASSSTRTGNTEAFF.

In its sample, this clonotype was seen a few times. The rearrangement uses TRBV28 and TRBJ1-4, with TRBD1 identical over 8 bases. This CDR3 has 16 amino acids. CDR1 MDHEN and CDR2 SYDVKM come from the germline V gene. V was clipped by 5 bases and J by 8 bases; unmatched bases: 13. The CDR3 bases are TGTGCCAGCAGTCGCCCCATCAACAGGGGGAACGAAAAACTGTTTTTT. This sequence encodes CASSRPINRGNEKLFF.

In its sample, this clonotype was seen a few times. This chain connects TRBV29-1 to TRBJ1-6; no clear D. The CDR3 is 13 residues long. The germline V gene encodes CDR1 SQVTM and CDR2 ANQGSEA. V was trimmed by 4 bases and J by 6 bases, leaving 10 bases between them. The CDR3 loop is CSVGVSRNSPLHF. The CDR3 DNA follows: TGCAGCGTTGGGGTTAGTCGTAATTCACCCCTCCACTTT.

J is TRBJ2-3 and V is TRBV7-6, with D maybe TRBD1 (5 bases). Germline assignment: CDR1 SGHVS and CDR2 FNYEAQ. Trimming stripped 5 bases from V and 2 bases from J, with 14 bases between. The CDR3 runs 15 residues. The CDR3 sequence: CASSPSTVSTDTQYF. The CDR3 region has the DNA TGTGCCAGCAGCCCGTCGACAGTCTCCACAGATACGCAGTATTTT.

This clonotype showed up many times. This rearrangement joins TRBV20-1 to TRBJ2-5; 12 positions match TRBD2. This CDR3 has 15 amino acids. Germline V gene lookup returns CDR1 DFQATT and CDR2 SNEGSKA (reference sequence). V shed 7 bases, J shed 2 bases, and the junction held 8 bases outside the gene matches. DNA of the CDR3: TGCAGTGTGTTCGGACTAGCGGGGCTTCAAGAGACCCAGTACTTC. Translated: CSVFGLAGLQETQYF.

This clonotype has a count of ten or more. J is TRBJ1-6 and V is TRBV7-9; no firm D call. The CDR3 loop spans 14 amino acids. Per the germline V gene, CDR1 is SEHNR and CDR2 is FQNEAQ (reference sequence). V was clipped by 2 bases and J by 4 bases, with 6 bases between them. The CDR3 here is CASSLSGYNSPLHF. CDR3 DNA: TGTGCCAGCAGCTTAAGCGGTTATAATTCACCCCTCCACTTT. The variable domain in full, with the rest retrieved from reference TRBV7-9 and TRBJ1-6, is DTGVSQNPRHKITKRGQNVTFRCDPISEHNRLYWYRQTLGQGPEFLTYFQNEAQLEKSRLLSDRFSAERPKGSFSTLEIQRTEQGDSAMYLCASSLSGYNSPLHFGNGTRLTVT.

This clonotype has a count of ten or more. CDR3 DNA: TGCGCCAGCAGCAAGACTAGCGGGAGCAATGAGCAGTTCTTC. This sequence encodes CASSKTSGSNEQFF. The chain has TRBV5-1 and TRBJ2-1; TRBD2 aligns across 12 bases. This CDR3 has 14 amino acids. In germline, CDR1 is SGHRS, CDR2 YFSETQ. V lost 4 bases to trimming and J lost 6 bases; unmatched junction nucleotides: 2.

The chain is built from TRBV4-1 and TRBJ2-3; D unresolved. This CDR3 region has 16 residues. V lost 4 bases and J 2 bases, leaving 16 bases between the germline ends. Germline CDR1 MGHRA, CDR2 YSYEKL. CDR3 in amino acids: CASSPRLATPTDTQYF. CDR3 nucleotide sequence: TGCGCCAGCAGCCCACGCCTCGCAACCCCCACAGATACGCAGTATTTT.

This clonotype was seen only a few times. The rearrangement links TRBV6-2 or TRBV6-3 to TRBJ2-1; 9 bases agree with TRBD1. CDR3 length: 16 amino acids. The junction had 10 bases not matched to a gene; V was cut back by 6 bases and J by 4 bases. Germline V gene sequence: CDR1 MNHEY, CDR2 SVGEGT. The CDR3, as DNA: TGTGCCAGCAGCACTACCGGGACAGGGACATACAATGAGCAGTTCTTC. Residues: CASSTTGTGTYNEQFF.

This clonotype was detected many times. Germline and junction disagree at one end, which may indicate a read error. The V call is TRBV3-1, the J call TRBJ2-3, with 11 bases identical to TRBD2. CDR1 and CDR2 from the germline V gene are LGHDT and YNNKEL (reference sequence). This CDR3 region has 15 residues. This chain's CDR3 is CAGSQTSGGGDTQYF. The CDR3 coding sequence is TGTGCCGGCAGCCAAACTAGCGGGGGAGGAGATACGCAGTATTTT.

This clonotype has at least ten counts. The CDR3 nucleotides read TGCGCCAGCAGCCAACCGGGACAGGGGGTATACGAGCAGTACTTC. Its protein is CASSQPGQGVYEQYF. The chain employs TRBV4-1 and TRBJ2-7, with 11 bases matching TRBD1. The junction had 4 bases not matched to a gene; V was cut back by 2 bases and J by 4 bases. The germline CDR1 and CDR2 sequences are MGHRA and YSYEKL. The CDR3 is 15 amino acids.

This clonotype was detected many times. The chain recombines TRBV7-6 with TRBJ2-7, with D possibly called TRBD1 or TRBD2 (5 bases each). The germline V gene encodes CDR1 SGHVS and CDR2 FNYEAQ. V was trimmed by 5 bases and J by 3 bases, leaving 11 bases between them. The CDR3 covers 13 residues. CDR3 amino acids: CASSRGAFYEQYF. The CDR3 nucleotides read TGTGCCAGCAGCCGAGGGGCTTTCTACGAGCAGTACTTC.

This clonotype was counted ten times or more. The rearrangement links TRBV5-1 to TRBJ1-5, with 7 bases aligning to TRBD1. CDR1 is SGHRS and CDR2 is YFSETQ in the germline V gene. The ends lost 0 bases at V and 1 base at J; junction bases unmatched: 1. The CDR3 is 15 amino acids. In DNA, the CDR3 is TGCGCCAGCAGCTTGGGGACAGGAAGCAATCAGCCCCAGCATTTT. Residues: CASSLGTGSNQPQHF.

This clonotype has at least ten counts. The chain carries TRBV5-1 and TRBJ2-7; no clear D gene. Trimming pared 0 bases from V and 2 bases from J, leaving 9 bases between. Germline CDR1 reads SGHRS; CDR2 reads YFSETQ. The CDR3 totals 14 residues. The CDR3 sequence is CASSLVRQAYEQYF. The CDR3 bases are TGCGCCAGCAGCTTGGTTCGCCAGGCCTACGAGCAGTACTTC.

A few counts support this clonotype. J is TRBJ1-3 and V is TRBV30; no firm D call. CDR1 GTSNPN and CDR2 SVGIG come from the germline V gene (reference sequence). The CDR3 is 15 residues long. Trimming stripped 1 base from V and 0 bases from J, with 10 bases between. DNA for the CDR3: TGTGCCTGGAGTGCCCAATCGAGCTCTGGAAACACCATATATTTT. Its protein is CAWSAQSSSGNTIYF.

This chain uses TRBV20-1 with TRBJ2-3, with 8 bases identical to TRBD2. The junction had 10 bases not matched to a gene; V was cut back by 6 bases and J by 5 bases. The CDR3 has 14 residues. Germline values: CDR1 DFQATT, CDR2 SNEGSKA (reference sequence). Written as DNA, the CDR3 is TGCAGTGCCCCTCTAGCGGGCGCTGTAGATACGCAGTATTTT. It yields the protein CSAPLAGAVDTQYF.

The rearrangement uses TRBV4-3 and TRBJ2-6, with D tentatively TRBD2 (5 bases). This CDR3 comprises 16 residues. The V end lost 0 bases, the J end lost 4 bases, and 10 bases lay between the germline ends. Germline assignment: CDR1 LGHNA and CDR2 YSLEER. The CDR3 DNA reads as TGCGCCAGCAGCCAAGATCGAGGGATCGGGGCCAACGTCCTGACTTTC. This encodes CASSQDRGIGANVLTF.

This clonotype was seen ten or more times. The rearrangement joins TRBV10-2 to TRBJ2-3, with 8 bases lining up with TRBD1. Germline V gene lookup returns CDR1 WSHSY and CDR2 SAAADI. This CDR3 region has 14 residues. The V and J ends lost 8 bases and 9 bases, in that order; junction bases with no gene match: 13. The CDR3 DNA is TGCGCCAGCCGTATCGACAGGGGTTTGTCAACGCAGTATTTT. Amino acids: CASRIDRGLSTQYF.

There are a few counts of this clonotype. The chain recombines TRBV28 with TRBJ2-2, with 12 positions matching TRBD1. The CDR3 consists of 15 residues. CDR1 is MDHEN and CDR2 is SYDVKM in the germline V gene. The V segment lost 6 bases and the J segment 6 bases; nucleotides outside the gene matches: 5. The DNA of the CDR3 is TGTGCCAGCAGATCCGGGACAGGGGGCTCCGGGGAGCTGTTTTTT. Protein: CASRSGTGGSGELFF.

This clonotype was picked up many times. The CDR3 here is CSASYGNVRTGELFF. The DNA for the CDR3 is TGCAGTGCTAGTTACGGGAACGTTAGAACCGGGGAGCTGTTTTTT. The genes are TRBV20-1 and TRBJ2-2; D is perhaps TRBD2 (5 bases). With 3 bases removed from V and 5 bases from J, the gap between germline ends came to 16 bases. Per the germline V gene, CDR1 is DFQATT and CDR2 is SNEGSKA (reference sequence). CDR3 length: 15 residues.

This clonotype was counted only a few times. The rearrangement uses TRBV6-1 and TRBJ2-3, with 12 bases identical to TRBD2. The CDR3 spans 19 residues. V shed 7 bases, J shed 0 bases, and the junction held 14 bases outside the gene matches. From germline, CDR1 is MNHNS and CDR2 SASEGT. The CDR3 region has the DNA TGTGCCAGCAAAGAAGCTCTAGCGGGGGGGCCGTCTAGCACAGATACGCAGTATTTT. It specifies CASKEALAGGPSSTDTQYF.

This clonotype was observed many times. The chain combines TRBV6-5 with TRBJ1-6; TRBD1 matches at 7 bases. With 6 bases clipped from V and 3 bases from J, the junction kept 8 bases outside the gene matches. Germline assignment: CDR1 MNHEY and CDR2 SVGAGI. This CDR3 spans 16 amino acids. CDR3 nucleotides: TGTGCCAGCAGAAGCGACAGGGTCCGCTATAATTCACCCCTCCACTTT. Translation gives CASRSDRVRYNSPLHF.

A remark on this clonotype: A much larger clone differs from this one at a single base, so this may be a read error. This rearrangement joins TRBV18 to TRBJ1-6; D is unclear. This CDR3 has 18 residues. V was clipped by 2 bases and J by 0 bases, with 14 bases between them. Germline CDR1 reads KGHSH; CDR2 reads LQKENI. CDR3 sequence (DNA): TGTGCCAGCTCACCATCGACATTTTGGGGCTCCTATAATTCACCCCTCCACTTT. Encoded protein: CASSPSTFWGSYNSPLHF.